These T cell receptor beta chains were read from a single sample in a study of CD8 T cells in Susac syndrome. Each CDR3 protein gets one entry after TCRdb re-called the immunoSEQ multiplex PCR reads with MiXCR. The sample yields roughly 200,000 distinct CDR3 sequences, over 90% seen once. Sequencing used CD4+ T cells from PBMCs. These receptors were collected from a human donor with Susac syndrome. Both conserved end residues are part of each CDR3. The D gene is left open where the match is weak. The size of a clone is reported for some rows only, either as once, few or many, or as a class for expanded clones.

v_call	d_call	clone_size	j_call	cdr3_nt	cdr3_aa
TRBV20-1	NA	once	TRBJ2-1	TGCAGTGCTATGGGGGAGAGCTCCTACAATGAGCAGTTCTTC	CSAMGESSYNEQFF
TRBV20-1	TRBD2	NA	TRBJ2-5	TGCAGTAAGACCCAAAAGCGGGAGCAAGAGACCCAGTACTTC	CSKTQKREQETQYF
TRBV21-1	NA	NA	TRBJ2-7	TGTGCCAGCACCTACGGGTCTGTGATCGAGCAGTACTTC	CASTYGSVIEQYF
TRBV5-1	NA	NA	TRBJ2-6	TGCGCCAGCCGATGGGACAAAGCAGGCTCTGGGGCCAACGTCCTGACTTTC	CASRWDKAGSGANVLTF
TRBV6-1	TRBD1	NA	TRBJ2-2	TGTGCCAGCAGGCCGCCGGGACAGGGAACCGGGGAGCTGTTTTTT	CASRPPGQGTGELFF
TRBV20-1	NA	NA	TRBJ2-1	TGCAGTGCCGTTCTCGCGAGCTCCTACAATGAGCAGTTCTTC	CSAVLASSYNEQFF
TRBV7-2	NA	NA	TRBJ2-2	TGTGCCAGCAGCTTAGTAGAGGCCGGGGAGCTGTTTTTT	CASSLVEAGELFF
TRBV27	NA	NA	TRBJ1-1	TGTGCCAGCAGTTTAAATATGAACACTGAAGCTTTCTTT	CASSLNMNTEAFF
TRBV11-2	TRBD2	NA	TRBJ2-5	TGTGCCAGCAGCCACCGACTAGCGGTATCAAAGACCCAGTACTTC	CASSHRLAVSKTQYF
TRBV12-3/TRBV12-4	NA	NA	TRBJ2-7	TGTGCCAGCAGTTTCCCCGACAGGACCACCTACGAGCAGTACTTC	CASSFPDRTTYEQYF
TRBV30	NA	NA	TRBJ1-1	TGTGCCTGGAGCCCCAGGGGTAACACTGAAGCTTTCTTT	CAWSPRGNTEAFF
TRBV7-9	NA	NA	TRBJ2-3	TGTGCCAGCAGCAAACCTCGGGGGCCAGATACGCAGTATTTT	CASSKPRGPDTQYF
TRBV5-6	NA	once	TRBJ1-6	TGTGCCAGCAGCTTTGCCGGGTCGGGCTATAATTCACCCCTCCACTTT	CASSFAGSGYNSPLHF
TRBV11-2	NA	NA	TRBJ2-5	TGTGCCAGCAGCTTGACAGCCGGGCAAGAGACCCAGTACTTC	CASSLTAGQETQYF
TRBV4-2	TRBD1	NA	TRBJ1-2	TGTGCCAGCAGTGGACAGGGGGATTTCTCTGGCTACACCTTC	CASSGQGDFSGYTF
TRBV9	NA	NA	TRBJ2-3	TGTGCCAGCAGCTCCCGACTAGAACGTACAGATACGCAGTATTTT	CASSSRLERTDTQYF
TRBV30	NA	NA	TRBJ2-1	TGTGCCTGGGAGTCACAAGGCCTTTCCTACAATGAGCAGTTCTTC	CAWESQGLSYNEQFF
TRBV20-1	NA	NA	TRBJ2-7	TGCAGTGCTAGATCGGTGGCCAGCTCCTACGAGCAGTACTTC	CSARSVASSYEQYF
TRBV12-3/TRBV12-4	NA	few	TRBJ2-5	TGTGCCAGCAGTTTGTCCGGTAGCGGGACCCAGTACTTC	CASSLSGSGTQYF
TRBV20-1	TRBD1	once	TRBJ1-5	TGCAGTGCAGACCGAGACAGGGCCCCACTTTATAGCAATCAGCCCCAGCATTTT	CSADRDRAPLYSNQPQHF
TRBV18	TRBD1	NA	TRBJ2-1	TGTGCCAGCTCACCAGACAGGGACAATGAGCAGTTCTTC	CASSPDRDNEQFF
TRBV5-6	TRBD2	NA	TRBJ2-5	TGTGCCAGCAGCTTGGGTCCCGCTCTAGCGGGAGTTGGAGAGACCCAGTACTTC	CASSLGPALAGVGETQYF
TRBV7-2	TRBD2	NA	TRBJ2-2	TGTGCCAGCAGCAAGACTAGCGGGGGAGTATGGACCGGGGAGCTGTTTTTT	CASSKTSGGVWTGELFF
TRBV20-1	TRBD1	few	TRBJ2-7	TGCAGTGCTAGAGCCGACAGGGCTGGCGAGCAGTACTTC	CSARADRAGEQYF
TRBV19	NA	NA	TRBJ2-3	TGTGCCAGTAGTGACGGGGTAGACTCTAGCACAGATACGCAGTATTTT	CASSDGVDSSTDTQYF
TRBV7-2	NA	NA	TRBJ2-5	TGTGCCAGCAGATCCCCAGGCGGAGGCCCAGGGACCCAGTACTTC	CASRSPGGGPGTQYF
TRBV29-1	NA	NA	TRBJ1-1	TGCAGCGTTGAAAGGGGGGACACTGAAGCTTTCTTT	CSVERGDTEAFF
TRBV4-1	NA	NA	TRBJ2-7	TGCGCCAGCAGCCAAGGGTTCATTGGGGAGCAGTACTTC	CASSQGFIGEQYF